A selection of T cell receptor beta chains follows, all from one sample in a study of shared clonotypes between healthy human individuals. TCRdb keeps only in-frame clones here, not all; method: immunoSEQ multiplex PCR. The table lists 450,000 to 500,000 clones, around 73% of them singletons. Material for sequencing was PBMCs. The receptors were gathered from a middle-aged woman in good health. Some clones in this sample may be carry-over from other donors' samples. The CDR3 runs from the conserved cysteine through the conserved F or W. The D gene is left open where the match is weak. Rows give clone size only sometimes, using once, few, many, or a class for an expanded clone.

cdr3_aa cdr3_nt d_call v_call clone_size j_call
CASSVGTSGNTDTQYF TGTGCCAGCAGCGTAGGAACTAGCGGGAACACAGATACGCAGTATTTT TRBD2 TRBV9 NA TRBJ2-3
CASSMSTGELFF TGTGCCAGCAGTATGAGCACCGGGGAGCTGTTTTTT NA TRBV27 NA TRBJ2-2
CASSQQSGAEAFF TGTGCCAGCAGCCAGCAGTCCGGCGCTGAAGCTTTCTTT NA TRBV7-2 NA TRBJ1-1
CATSRLQGWYTEAFF TGTGCCACCAGCAGACTTCAGGGGTGGTACACTGAAGCTTTCTTT NA TRBV15 NA TRBJ1-1
CASSVTGTYEQYF TGTGCCAGCAGTGTGACCGGGACCTACGAGCAGTACTTC NA TRBV25-1 NA TRBJ2-7
CAWSRLSGRGYEQYF TGTGCCTGGAGTCGACTTAGCGGGAGGGGCTACGAGCAGTACTTC TRBD2 TRBV30 few TRBJ2-7
CASSIIPGTGKNIQYF TGTGCCAGTAGTATAATTCCCGGGACGGGCAAAAACATTCAGTACTTC NA TRBV19 NA TRBJ2-4
CAISELRYNEQFF TGTGCCATCAGTGAGCTAAGATACAATGAGCAGTTCTTC NA TRBV10-3 NA TRBJ2-1
CASSPWGASTNEKLFF TGTGCCAGCAGCCCATGGGGGGCGTCAACTAATGAAAAACTGTTTTTT NA TRBV7-9 once TRBJ1-4
CASSPGFGTSGSPTTYEQYF TGTGCCAGCTCACCTGGTTTCGGGACTAGCGGGAGTCCCACCACCTACGAGCAGTACTTC TRBD2 TRBV18 NA TRBJ2-7
CASSLKTQYF TGTGCCAGCAGCTTAAAGACCCAGTACTTC NA TRBV7-2 many TRBJ2-5
CASSLTPLAGGGGEQFF TGTGCCAGCAGCTTAACCCCGCTAGCGGGAGGGGGGGGTGAGCAGTTCTTC TRBD2 TRBV7-2 NA TRBJ2-1
CASSFSGTYSYEQYF TGCGCCAGCAGCTTTAGCGGGACCTACTCCTACGAGCAGTACTTC TRBD2 TRBV5-1 NA TRBJ2-7
CASKLVGQGSYEQYF TGTGCCAGCAAGTTGGTAGGACAGGGTTCCTACGAGCAGTACTTC TRBD1 TRBV2 NA TRBJ2-7
CASSRQVSGANVLTF TGTGCCAGCAGCCGACAGGTCTCTGGGGCCAACGTCCTGACTTTC NA TRBV2 NA TRBJ2-6
CASNRQGSEDTQYF TGTGCCAGCAACCGACAGGGTTCGGAAGATACGCAGTATTTT TRBD1 TRBV2 once TRBJ2-3
CASSVVPGQPTDTQYF TGTGCCAGCAGCGTAGTCCCCGGACAGCCCACAGATACGCAGTATTTT NA TRBV9 NA TRBJ2-3
CASQTSGKTYEQYF TGTGCCAGCCAGACTAGCGGGAAGACCTACGAGCAGTACTTC TRBD2 TRBV27 NA TRBJ2-7
CASSISSETQYF TGTGCCAGCAGCATCTCCTCGGAGACCCAGTACTTC NA TRBV11-3 NA TRBJ2-5
CASSQGGASSYNEQFF TGTGCCAGCAGCCAGGGGGGGGCTAGCTCCTACAATGAGCAGTTCTTC NA TRBV9 NA TRBJ2-1
CAWDEGRGQPQHF TGTGCCTGGGATGAGGGCCGGGGTCAGCCCCAGCATTTT NA TRBV30 NA TRBJ1-5
CASTHPAGPDGEQFF TGTGCCAGCACCCACCCAGCGGGACCCGATGGTGAGCAGTTCTTC TRBD2 TRBV28 NA TRBJ2-1
CASSSRPGTNTEAFF TGTGCCAGCTCGTCTCGCCCAGGGACGAACACTGAAGCTTTCTTT NA TRBV18 NA TRBJ1-1
CATTPRESSYNEQFF TGTGCCACCACCCCTCGTGAGAGCTCCTACAATGAGCAGTTCTTC NA TRBV19 NA TRBJ2-1
CASSLGVSGSRRLFF TGTGCCAGCAGCTTGGGGGTTAGCGGGAGTAGGCGGCTGTTCTTC TRBD2 TRBV5-6 NA TRBJ2-1
CASSLAGDPTDTQYF TGTGCCAGCAGCTTGGCTGGGGACCCCACAGATACGCAGTATTTT NA TRBV11-2 NA TRBJ2-3
CAISESQTGANTEAFF TGTGCCATCAGTGAGTCCCAGACAGGGGCTAACACTGAAGCTTTCTTT TRBD1 TRBV10-3 NA TRBJ1-1
CASSPGTSGYNEQFF TGTGCCAGCAGTCCCGGGACTAGCGGATACAATGAGCAGTTCTTC TRBD2 TRBV2 NA TRBJ2-1
CASSWAGTQETQYF TGTGCCAGCAGTTGGGCCGGGACCCAAGAGACCCAGTACTTC NA TRBV28 once TRBJ2-5
CASLPGGSSYNEQFF TGTGCCAGCCTCCCGGGGGGCAGCTCCTACAATGAGCAGTTCTTC NA TRBV27 NA TRBJ2-1
CASTGGSFSQETQYF TGTGCCAGCACTGGCGGGAGTTTTTCACAAGAGACCCAGTACTTC TRBD2 TRBV2 NA TRBJ2-5
CASGMTSGSDTQYF TGTGCCAGCGGGATGACTAGCGGGAGTGATACGCAGTATTTT TRBD2 TRBV7-3 NA TRBJ2-3
CAISESGGRNNEQFF TGTGCCATCAGTGAGTCGGGGGGCAGGAACAATGAGCAGTTCTTC NA TRBV10-3 NA TRBJ2-1
CASSLSNRAGGYTF TGTGCCAGCAGTTTAAGTAACAGGGCCGGAGGCTACACCTTC NA TRBV28 few TRBJ1-2
CASSPENTEAFF TGTGCCAGCAGTCCTGAGAACACTGAAGCTTTCTTT NA TRBV27 many TRBJ1-1